This TCR beta chain was recorded in a study of Graves' ophthalmopathy and Graves' hyperthyroidism. Whole-study results and caveats: Ophthalmopathy progression prediction by the model yielded a sensitivity of more than 60% and a specificity of just over 72%.

Germline values: CDR1 SNHLY, CDR2 FYNNEI. The CDR3 has 14 amino acids. The V segment lost 4 bases and the J segment 8 bases; nucleotides outside the gene matches: 7. Amplified TCR beta CDR3 regions were obtained using RNA transcripts as template. After a first-round RT-PCR with HTBI primers, a second-round multiplex PCR was run. TCRdb reanalysed the multiplex PCR reads using MiXCR and keeps one entry per CDR3 protein. Of 500,000 to 700,000 distinct CDR3 sequences in the sample, about 35% are singletons; the top ten hold 3.5% to 4.5%. About this clonotype: As yet, its antigen is unknown.

The specimen sequenced was peripheral blood or thyroid tissue (not recorded which). The TCR comes from an adult man with Graves' hyperthyroidism. V usage is TRBV2 and J usage is TRBJ1-2; 10 bases line up with TRBD1. This chain's CDR3 is CASSVYGTGDGYTF. The CDR3, as DNA: TGTGCCAGCAGTGTTTACGGGACAGGGGACGGCTACACCTTC.